These 6 T cell receptor beta chains were sequenced from one sample in a study of siplizumab effects on memory and regulatory T cells. This table comes from immunoSEQ multiplex PCR, and its TCRdb copy is limited to in-frame clones, with some not included. The sample yields around 65,000 clones, 79% seen once. The sequenced sample was memory CD4+ T cells sorted from blood. The receptor set was obtained from a human donor in good health.

The chain links TRBV11-1 to TRBJ2-2, with 8 bases that match TRBD1. The J segment lost 4 bases and the V segment lost 3 bases, leaving 4 bases of the junction unmatched. This CDR3 is built from 15 residues. Germline lookup yields CDR1 SGHAT and CDR2 FQDESV (reference sequence). CDR3 coding DNA: TGTGCCAGCAGCTTCCAGGGGGCGACCACCGGGGAGCTGTTTTTT. Protein sequence: CASSFQGATTGELFF.

The CDR3 spells CASSLTGGAGELFF. In DNA form, the CDR3 reads TGCGCCAGCAGCTTAACCGGGGGGGCCGGGGAGCTGTTTTTT. V and J are TRBV5-1 and TRBJ2-2; TRBD2 matches 8 bases. J lost 6 bases, V lost 2 bases, and 3 bases had no gene match. Germline CDR1 reads SGHRS; CDR2 reads YFSETQ. The CDR3 length is 14 residues.

V and J are TRBV5-1 and TRBJ2-3; 14 positions agree with TRBD2. The length of the CDR3 is 16 residues. Looked up from germline, CDR1 is SGHRS and CDR2 is YFSETQ. The J segment lost 6 bases and the V segment lost 5 bases, leaving 8 bases of the junction unmatched. CDR3 sequence reads: CASRTTSGGASDTQYF. The CDR3 DNA sequence: TGCGCCAGCAGGACGACTAGCGGGGGGGCTTCTGATACGCAGTATTTT.

The table lists this clone with many counts. The V call is TRBV11-3, the J call TRBJ1-2; TRBD1 is a possible D gene (5 bases). The germline gives CDR1 SGHNT, CDR2 YENEEA. The CDR3 has 16 residues. Trimming removed 1 base from V and 6 bases from J, with 18 bases in between. The CDR3 protein is CASSLGLRQGINGYTF. The CDR3 DNA is TGTGCCAGCAGCTTAGGGTTGAGGCAGGGTATCAATGGCTACACCTTC.

This clone was seen only a few times. This sample includes further DNA sequences coding for the same CDR3. The chain joins TRBV7-2 to TRBJ2-3, with no clear D. The CDR3 spans 14 residues. CDR1 is SGHTA, CDR2 FQGNSA, per germline. Trimming shortened V by 0 bases and J by 2 bases, and 6 bases separated the two germline ends. As DNA, the CDR3 is TGTGCCAGCAGCTTAGCGGCAGCCACAGATACGCAGTATTTT. Amino acid sequence: CASSLAAATDTQYF.

The chain links TRBV7-6 to TRBJ2-7, with 7 positions matching TRBD1. The CDR3 has 13 amino acids. Per the germline V gene, CDR1 is SGHVS and CDR2 is FNYEAQ. V gave up 5 bases and J gave up 5 bases; unmatched junction bases: 6. The CDR3 reads CASSLTGIHEQYF. The DNA for the CDR3 is TGTGCCAGCAGCCTGACAGGGATCCACGAGCAGTACTTC.